This T cell receptor beta chain was recovered during a study of blood T cell repertoires in COVID-19. Germline loops: CDR1 SNHLY, CDR2 FYNNEI. J was trimmed by 4 bases and V by 6 bases; bases with no gene match: 2. This CDR3 spans 13 amino acids. TCRdb's table, derived via immunoSEQ multiplex PCR, lists solely in-frame clones and lacks some. Of about 320,000 clones in the sample, nearly 90% were seen once. Sequencing used PBMCs or T cells enriched from blood (not recorded which). This sequence joins TRBV2 and TRBJ1-3; 8 bases are a match to TRBD1. The sequence was collected from a woman aged 25 to 45 who had recovered from COVID-19. This CDR3 is CASRSGGGNTIYF. CDR3 sequence (DNA): TGTGCCAGCAGATCAGGGGGCGGAAACACCATATATTTT.